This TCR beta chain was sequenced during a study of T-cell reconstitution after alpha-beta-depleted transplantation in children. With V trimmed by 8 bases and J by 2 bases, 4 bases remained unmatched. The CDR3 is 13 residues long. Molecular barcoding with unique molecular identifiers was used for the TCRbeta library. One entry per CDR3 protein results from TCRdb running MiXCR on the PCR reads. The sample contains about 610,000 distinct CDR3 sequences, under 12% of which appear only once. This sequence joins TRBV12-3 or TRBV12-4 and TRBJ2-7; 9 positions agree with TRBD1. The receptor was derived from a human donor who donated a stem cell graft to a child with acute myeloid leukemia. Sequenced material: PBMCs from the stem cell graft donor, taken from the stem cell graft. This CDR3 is CASRDRVTYEQYF. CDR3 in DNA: TGTGCCAGCCGGGACAGGGTCACCTACGAGCAGTACTTC.